This T cell receptor (beta chain) was retrieved from a study of blood T cell repertoires in COVID-19. The repertoire was sequenced with immunoSEQ multiplex PCR; TCRdb's copy has only in-frame clones and lacks some. The sample consists of about 200,000 clones, roughly 78% of them appearing once. Germline trimming cut 5 bases from V and 2 bases from J; bases unmatched to any gene: 3. The CDR3 sequence is 14 residues long. The germline V gene has CDR1 SGHTA and CDR2 FQGNSA. This clone was detected once. The TCR originated in a woman aged 40 to 50 with acute or convalescent COVID-19. Sequenced input: peripheral blood. V and J are TRBV7-2 and TRBJ1-2, with TRBD1 matching 9 bases. In DNA form, the CDR3 reads TGTGCCAGCAGCGGAGGGACAGGGAACTATGGCTACACCTTC. Protein product: CASSGGTGNYGYTF.